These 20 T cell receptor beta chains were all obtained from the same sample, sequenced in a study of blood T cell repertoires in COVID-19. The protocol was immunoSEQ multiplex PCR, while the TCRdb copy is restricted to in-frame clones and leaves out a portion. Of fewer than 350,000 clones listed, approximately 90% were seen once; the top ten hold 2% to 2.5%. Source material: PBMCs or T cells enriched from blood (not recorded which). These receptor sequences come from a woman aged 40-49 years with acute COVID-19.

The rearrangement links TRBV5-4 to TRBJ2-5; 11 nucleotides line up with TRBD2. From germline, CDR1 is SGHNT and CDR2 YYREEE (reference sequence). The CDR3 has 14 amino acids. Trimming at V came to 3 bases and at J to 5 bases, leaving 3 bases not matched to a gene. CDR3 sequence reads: CASSSGTSGETQYF. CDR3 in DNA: TGTGCCAGCAGCTCCGGGACTAGCGGTGAGACCCAGTACTTC.

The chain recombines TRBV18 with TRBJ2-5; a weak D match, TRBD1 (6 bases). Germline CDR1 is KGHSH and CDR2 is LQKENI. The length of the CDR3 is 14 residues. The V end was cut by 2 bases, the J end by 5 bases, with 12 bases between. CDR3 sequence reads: CASSPNWQGETQYF. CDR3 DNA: TGTGCCAGCTCACCAAATTGGCAGGGGGAGACCCAGTACTTC.

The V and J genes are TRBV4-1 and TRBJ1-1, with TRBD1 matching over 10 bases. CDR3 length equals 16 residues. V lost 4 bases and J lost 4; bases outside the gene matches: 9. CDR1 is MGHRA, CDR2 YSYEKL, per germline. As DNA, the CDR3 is TGCGCCAGCAGCCCGGGACAGGGGATATGGGGCACTGAAGCTTTCTTT. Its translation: CASSPGQGIWGTEAFF.

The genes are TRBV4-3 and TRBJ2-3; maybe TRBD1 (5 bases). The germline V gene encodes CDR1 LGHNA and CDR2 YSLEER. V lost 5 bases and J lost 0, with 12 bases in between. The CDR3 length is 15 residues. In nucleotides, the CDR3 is TGCGCCAGCAGCTATCAGGGTGACAGCACAGATACGCAGTATTTT. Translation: CASSYQGDSTDTQYF.

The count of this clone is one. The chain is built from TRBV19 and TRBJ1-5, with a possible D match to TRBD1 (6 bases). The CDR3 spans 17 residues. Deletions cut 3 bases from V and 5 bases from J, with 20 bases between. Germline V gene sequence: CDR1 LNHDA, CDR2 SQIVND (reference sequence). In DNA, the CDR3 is TGTGCCAGTAGTATTTTCCCGGGACAAGTACTTCATCAGCCCCAGCATTTT. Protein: CASSIFPGQVLHQPQHF.

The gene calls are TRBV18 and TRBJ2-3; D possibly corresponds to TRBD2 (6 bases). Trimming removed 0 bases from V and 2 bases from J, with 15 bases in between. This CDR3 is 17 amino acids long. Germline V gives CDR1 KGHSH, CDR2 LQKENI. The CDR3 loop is CASSPPGRGRDTDTQYF. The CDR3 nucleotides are TGTGCCAGCTCACCACCGGGGCGGGGCCGTGACACAGATACGCAGTATTTT.

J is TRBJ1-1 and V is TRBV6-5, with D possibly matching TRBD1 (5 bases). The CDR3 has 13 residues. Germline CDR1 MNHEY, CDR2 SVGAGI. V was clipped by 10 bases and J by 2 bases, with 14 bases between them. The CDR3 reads CANSIRVNTEAFF. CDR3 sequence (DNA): TGTGCCAACTCAATCAGGGTTAACACTGAAGCTTTCTTT.

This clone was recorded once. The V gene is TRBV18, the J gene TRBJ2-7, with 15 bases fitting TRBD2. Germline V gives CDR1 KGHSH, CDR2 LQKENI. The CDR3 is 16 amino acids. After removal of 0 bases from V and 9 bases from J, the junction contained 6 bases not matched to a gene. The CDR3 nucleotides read TGTGCCAGCTCACCACCTGGACTAGCGGGAGGGGTAGTGCAGTACTTC. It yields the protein CASSPPGLAGGVVQYF. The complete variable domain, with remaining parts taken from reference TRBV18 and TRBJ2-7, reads NAGVMQNPRHLVRRRGQEARLRCSPMKGHSHVYWYRQLPEEGLKFMVYLQKENIIDESGMPKERFSAEFPKEGPSILRIQQVVRGDSAAYFCASSPPGLAGGVVQYFGPGTRLTVT.

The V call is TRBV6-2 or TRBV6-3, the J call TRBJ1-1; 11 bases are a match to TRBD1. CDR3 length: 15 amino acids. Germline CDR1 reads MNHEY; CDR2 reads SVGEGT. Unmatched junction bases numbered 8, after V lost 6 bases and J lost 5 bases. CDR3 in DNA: TGTGCCAGCAGCTCTCGCGGGACAGGGGGAACTGAAGCTTTCTTT. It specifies CASSSRGTGGTEAFF.

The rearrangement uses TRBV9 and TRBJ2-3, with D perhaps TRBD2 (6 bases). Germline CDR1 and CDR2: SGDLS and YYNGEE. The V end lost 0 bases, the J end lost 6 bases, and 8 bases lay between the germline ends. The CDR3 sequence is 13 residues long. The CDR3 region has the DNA TGTGCCAGCAGCGTAGGAAGCGGGGATACGCAGTATTTT. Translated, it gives CASSVGSGDTQYF.

The CDR3 sequence: CASSIVWDWKDTQYF. CDR3 nucleotides: TGTGCCAGTAGTATAGTTTGGGACTGGAAAGATACGCAGTATTTT. This chain connects TRBV19 to TRBJ2-3, with a tentative D call TRBD2 (6 bases). Germline CDR1 LNHDA, CDR2 SQIVND (reference sequence). The germline V and J ends were trimmed by 1 base and 5 bases, with 13 bases remaining between them. The CDR3 covers 15 residues.

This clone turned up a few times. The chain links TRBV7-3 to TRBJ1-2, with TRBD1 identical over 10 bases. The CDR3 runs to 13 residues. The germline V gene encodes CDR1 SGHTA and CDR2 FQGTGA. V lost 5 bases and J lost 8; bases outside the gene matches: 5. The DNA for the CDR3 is TGTGCCAGCAGCCGAGGGACAGGGGAAGGCTACACCTTC. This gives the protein CASSRGTGEGYTF. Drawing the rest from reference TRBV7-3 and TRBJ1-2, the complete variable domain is GAGVSQTPSNKVTEKGKYVELRCDPISGHTALYWYRQSLGQGPEFLIYFQGTGAADDSGLPNDRFFAVRPEGSVSTLKIQRTERGDSAVYLCASSRGTGEGYTFGSGTRLTVV.

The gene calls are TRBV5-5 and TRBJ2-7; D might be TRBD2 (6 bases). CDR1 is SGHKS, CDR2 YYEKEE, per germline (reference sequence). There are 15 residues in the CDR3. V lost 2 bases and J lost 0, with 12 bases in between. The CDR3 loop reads CASSLLAQSSYEQYF. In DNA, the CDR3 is TGTGCCAGCAGCTTACTAGCCCAAAGCTCCTACGAGCAGTACTTC.

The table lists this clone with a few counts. Here the CDR3 DNA reads TGTGCCAGCAGTTTTTCCGGGACAGCGATTAACTATGGCTACACCTTC. Protein: CASSFSGTAINYGYTF. The chain has TRBV6-2 or TRBV6-3 and TRBJ1-2, with TRBD1 matching 7 bases. The V and J ends lost 4 bases and 1 base, in that order; junction bases with no gene match: 9. This CDR3 contains 16 residues. Germline V CDR1 and CDR2: MNHEY, SVGEGT.

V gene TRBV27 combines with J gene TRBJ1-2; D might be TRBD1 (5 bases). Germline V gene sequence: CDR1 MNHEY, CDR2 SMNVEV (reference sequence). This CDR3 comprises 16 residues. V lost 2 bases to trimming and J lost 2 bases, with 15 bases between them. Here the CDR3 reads CASSLEPGLQNYGYTF. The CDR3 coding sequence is TGTGCCAGCAGTTTAGAGCCGGGACTTCAGAACTATGGCTACACCTTC.

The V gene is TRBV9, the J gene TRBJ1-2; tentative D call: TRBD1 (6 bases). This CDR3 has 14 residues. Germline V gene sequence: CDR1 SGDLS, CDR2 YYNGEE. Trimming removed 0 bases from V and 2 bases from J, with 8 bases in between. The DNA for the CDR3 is TGTGCCAGCAGCGTAGCTACAGGGAACTATGGCTACACCTTC. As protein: CASSVATGNYGYTF.

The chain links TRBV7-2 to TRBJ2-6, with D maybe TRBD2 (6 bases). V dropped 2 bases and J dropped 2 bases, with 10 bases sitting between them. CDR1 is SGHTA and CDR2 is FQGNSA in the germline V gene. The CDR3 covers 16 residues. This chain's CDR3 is CASSLRGGAGANVLTF. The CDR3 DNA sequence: TGTGCCAGCAGCTTAAGGGGCGGGGCTGGGGCCAACGTCCTGACTTTC.

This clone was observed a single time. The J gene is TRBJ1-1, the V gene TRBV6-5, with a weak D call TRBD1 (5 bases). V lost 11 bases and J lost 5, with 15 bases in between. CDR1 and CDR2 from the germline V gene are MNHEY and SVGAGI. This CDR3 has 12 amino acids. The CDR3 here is CAVGGSRTEAFF. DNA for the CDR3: TGTGCCGTGGGGGGGAGTAGGACTGAAGCTTTCTTT.

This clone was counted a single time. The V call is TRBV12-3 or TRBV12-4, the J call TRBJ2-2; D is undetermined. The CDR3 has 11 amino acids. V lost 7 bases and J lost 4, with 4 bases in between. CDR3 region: CASTLTGELFF. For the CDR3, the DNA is TGTGCCAGCACCCTCACCGGGGAGCTGTTTTTT.

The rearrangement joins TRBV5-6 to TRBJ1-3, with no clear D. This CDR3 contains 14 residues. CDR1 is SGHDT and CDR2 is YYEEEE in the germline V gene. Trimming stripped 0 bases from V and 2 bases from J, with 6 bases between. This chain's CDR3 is CASSLDRAGNTIYF. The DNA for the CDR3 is TGTGCCAGCAGCTTGGATAGAGCTGGAAACACCATATATTTT.